The clone carrying this T cell receptor (beta chain) was detected only a few times. The sample originates from a study of blood T cell repertoires in COVID-19. Study-wide context: Sites in the United States, Italy and Spain provided acute and convalescent COVID-19 samples. PBMCs, B-cell-depleted T cells, or T cells were the source of the cDNA or gDNA that made up the material.

Original data processing: Cell counts per sample came from amplifying reference gene primers. Here immunoSEQ multiplex PCR was the method, and the copy in TCRdb shows in-frame clones only, minus some. That table is the source of V, J and clone size, and D and trimming were worked out from the DNA. This sample yields around 220,000 clones, of which 80% are seen a single time; 5.1% belongs to the top ten. The sample consisted of peripheral blood. The source is a human donor in a cohort sampled during active COVID-19.

For the CDR3, the DNA is TGTGCCACCAGTGACCCCGGGACAGGAGGTAATCCTTTCTTT. This codes for CATSDPGTGGNPFF. The chain uses TRBV24-1 and TRBJ1-1; 8 bases are shared with TRBD1. This CDR3 has 14 amino acids. V trimming: 4 bases; J trimming: 12 bases; junction bases outside the gene matches: 12. Germline CDR1 reads KGHDR; CDR2 reads SFDVKD.